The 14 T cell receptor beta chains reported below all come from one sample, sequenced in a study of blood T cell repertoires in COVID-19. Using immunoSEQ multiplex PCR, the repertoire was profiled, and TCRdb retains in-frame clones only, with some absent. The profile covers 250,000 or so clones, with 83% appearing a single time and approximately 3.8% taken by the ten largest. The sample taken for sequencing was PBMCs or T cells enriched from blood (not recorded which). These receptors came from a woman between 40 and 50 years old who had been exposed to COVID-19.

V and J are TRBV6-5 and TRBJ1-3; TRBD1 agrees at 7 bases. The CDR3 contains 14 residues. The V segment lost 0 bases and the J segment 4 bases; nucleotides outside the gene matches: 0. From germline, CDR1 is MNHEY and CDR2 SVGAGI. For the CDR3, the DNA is TGTGCCAGCAGTTACTCAGGGGGCGGAAACACCATATATTTT. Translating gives CASSYSGGGNTIYF.

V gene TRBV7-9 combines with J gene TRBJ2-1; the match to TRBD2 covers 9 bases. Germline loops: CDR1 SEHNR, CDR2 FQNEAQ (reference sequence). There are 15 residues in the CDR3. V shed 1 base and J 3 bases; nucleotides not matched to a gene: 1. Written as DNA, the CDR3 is TGTGCCAGCAGCTTAGGACTAGCGGACTACAATGAGCAGTTCTTC. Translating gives CASSLGLADYNEQFF.

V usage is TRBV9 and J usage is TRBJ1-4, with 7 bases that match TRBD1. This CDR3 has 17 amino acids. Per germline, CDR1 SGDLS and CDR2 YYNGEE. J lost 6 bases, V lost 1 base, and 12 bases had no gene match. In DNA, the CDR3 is TGTGCCAGCAGCGTAAGTCCTCCCGGGACAGCCGATGAAAAACTGTTTTTT. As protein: CASSVSPPGTADEKLFF.

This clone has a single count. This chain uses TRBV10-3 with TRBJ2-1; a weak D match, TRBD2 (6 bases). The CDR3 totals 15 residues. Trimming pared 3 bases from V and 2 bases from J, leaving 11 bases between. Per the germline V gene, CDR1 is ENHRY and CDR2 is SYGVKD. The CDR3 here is CAISDGGITYNEQFF. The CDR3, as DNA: TGTGCCATCAGTGACGGAGGGATAACCTACAATGAGCAGTTCTTC.

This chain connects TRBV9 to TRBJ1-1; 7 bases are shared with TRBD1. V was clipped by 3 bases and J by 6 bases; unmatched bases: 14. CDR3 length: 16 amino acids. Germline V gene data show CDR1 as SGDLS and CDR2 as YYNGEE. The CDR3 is CASSGRRTGARAEAFF. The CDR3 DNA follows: TGTGCCAGCAGCGGCCGTCGGACAGGCGCGAGAGCTGAAGCTTTCTTT.

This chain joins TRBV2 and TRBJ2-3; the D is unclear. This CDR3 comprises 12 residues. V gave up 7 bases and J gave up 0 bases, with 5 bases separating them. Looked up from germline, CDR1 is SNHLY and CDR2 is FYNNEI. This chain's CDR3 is CASTQSTDTQYF. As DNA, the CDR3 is TGTGCCAGCACCCAGAGCACAGATACGCAGTATTTT.

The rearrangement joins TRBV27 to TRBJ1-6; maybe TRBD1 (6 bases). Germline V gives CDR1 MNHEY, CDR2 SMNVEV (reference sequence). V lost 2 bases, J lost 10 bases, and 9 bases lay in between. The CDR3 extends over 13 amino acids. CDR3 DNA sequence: TGTGCCAGCAGTTTACAGACAGGATCACCCCTCCACTTT. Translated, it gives CASSLQTGSPLHF.

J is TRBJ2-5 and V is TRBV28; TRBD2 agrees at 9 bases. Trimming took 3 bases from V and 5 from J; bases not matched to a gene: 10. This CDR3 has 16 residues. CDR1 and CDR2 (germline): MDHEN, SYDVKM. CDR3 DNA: TGTGCCAGCAGTTTTTACGGACTAGCGACAATGGAGACCCAGTACTTC. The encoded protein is CASSFYGLATMETQYF.

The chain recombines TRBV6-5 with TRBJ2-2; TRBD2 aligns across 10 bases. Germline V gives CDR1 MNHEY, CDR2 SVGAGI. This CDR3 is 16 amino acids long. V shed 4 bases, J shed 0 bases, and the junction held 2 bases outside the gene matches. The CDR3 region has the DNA TGTGCCAGCAGTTGGAGCGGGGGGGCGAACACCGGGGAGCTGTTTTTT. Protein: CASSWSGGANTGELFF.

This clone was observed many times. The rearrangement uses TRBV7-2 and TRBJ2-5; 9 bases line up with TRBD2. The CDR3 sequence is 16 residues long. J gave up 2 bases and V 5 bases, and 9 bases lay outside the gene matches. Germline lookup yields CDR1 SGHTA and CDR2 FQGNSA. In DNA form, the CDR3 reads TGTGCCAGCAGCGCGGTAGCGGGGGCCCTACAAGAGACCCAGTACTTC. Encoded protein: CASSAVAGALQETQYF.

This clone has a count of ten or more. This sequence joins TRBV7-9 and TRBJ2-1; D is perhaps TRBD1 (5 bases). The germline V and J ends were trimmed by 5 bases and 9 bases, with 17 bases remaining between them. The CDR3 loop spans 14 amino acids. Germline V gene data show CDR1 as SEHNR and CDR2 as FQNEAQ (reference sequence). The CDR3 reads CASSQTRDSGEQFF. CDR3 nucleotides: TGTGCCAGCAGCCAAACCAGGGATTCCGGTGAGCAGTTCTTC. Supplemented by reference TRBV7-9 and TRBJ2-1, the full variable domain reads DTGVSQNPRHKITKRGQNVTFRCDPISEHNRLYWYRQTLGQGPEFLTYFQNEAQLEKSRLLSDRFSAERPKGSFSTLEIQRTEQGDSAMYLCASSQTRDSGEQFFGPGTRLTVL.

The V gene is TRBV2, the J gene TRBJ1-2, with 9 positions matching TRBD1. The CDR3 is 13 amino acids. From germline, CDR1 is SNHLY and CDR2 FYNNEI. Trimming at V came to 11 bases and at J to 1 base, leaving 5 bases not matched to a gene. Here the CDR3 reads CAGRGQGNYGYTF. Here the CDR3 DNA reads TGTGCCGGCCGGGGACAGGGTAACTATGGCTACACCTTC.

The CDR3 region has the DNA TGTGCCAGTACCCTCGGGGGGGTATCCTCCGGGGAGCTGTTTTTT. Translated: CASTLGGVSSGELFF. The genes are TRBV19 and TRBJ2-2, with 8 bases matching TRBD2. V trimming: 7 bases; J trimming: 6 bases; junction bases outside the gene matches: 10. From germline, CDR1 is LNHDA and CDR2 SQIVND (reference sequence). This CDR3 has 15 amino acids.

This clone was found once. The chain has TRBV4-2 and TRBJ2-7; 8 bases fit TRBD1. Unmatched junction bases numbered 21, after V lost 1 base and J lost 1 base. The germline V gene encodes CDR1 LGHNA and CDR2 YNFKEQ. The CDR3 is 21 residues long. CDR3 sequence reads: CASSQVKAGGLTARGSYEQYF. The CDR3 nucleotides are TGTGCCAGCAGCCAAGTGAAGGCAGGGGGCTTAACTGCCCGTGGATCCTACGAGCAGTACTTC.